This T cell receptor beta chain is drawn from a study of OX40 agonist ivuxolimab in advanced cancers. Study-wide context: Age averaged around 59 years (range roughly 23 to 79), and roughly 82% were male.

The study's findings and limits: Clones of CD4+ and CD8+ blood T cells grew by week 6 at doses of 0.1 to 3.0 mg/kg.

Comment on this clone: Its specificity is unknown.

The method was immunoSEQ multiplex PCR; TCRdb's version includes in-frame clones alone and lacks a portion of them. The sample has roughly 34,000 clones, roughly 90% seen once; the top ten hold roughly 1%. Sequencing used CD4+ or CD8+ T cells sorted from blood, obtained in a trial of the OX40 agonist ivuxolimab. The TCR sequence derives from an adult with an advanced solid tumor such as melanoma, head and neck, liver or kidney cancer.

CDR3 nucleotide sequence: TGCAGCGTTGCGCCCGGGACAGGGGGCGCTGGGGCAGATACGCAGTATTTT. Translation gives CSVAPGTGGAGADTQYF. The chain combines TRBV29-1 with TRBJ2-3; 12 bases are shared with TRBD1. Losses at the gene ends were 4 bases for V and 4 bases for J; bases not matched to a gene: 12. This CDR3 has 17 residues. CDR1 and CDR2 from the germline V gene are SQVTM and ANQGSEA.